Following are 21 T cell receptor beta chains from one sample sequenced in a study of PD-1 blockade in mismatch repair-deficient tumors. The method was immunoSEQ multiplex PCR; TCRdb's version includes in-frame clones alone and lacks a portion of them. Here the sample spans 77,000 or so clones, about 82% being singletons. The sample consisted of peripheral blood, taken 44 weeks after starting pembrolizumab. These receptors came from an adult with mismatch repair-deficient cancer.

This chain uses TRBV29-1 with TRBJ2-3, with 12 nucleotides matching TRBD1. Germline V CDR1 and CDR2: SQVTM, ANQGSEA. V shed 6 bases, J shed 5 bases, and the junction held 9 bases outside the gene matches. The CDR3 sequence is 15 residues long. The CDR3 sequence is CSVLSGDRGQDTQYF. DNA for the CDR3: TGCAGCGTCCTGTCTGGGGACAGGGGGCAAGATACGCAGTATTTT.

The V and J genes are TRBV5-1 and TRBJ2-7; TRBD1 agrees at 7 bases. The CDR3 totals 15 residues. Germline CDR1 reads SGHRS; CDR2 reads YFSETQ. V lost 1 base, J lost 4 bases, and 8 bases stayed unmatched. The CDR3, as DNA: TGCGCCAGCAGCTTGATGTTGACAGGGCCATACGAGCAGTACTTC. This translates into CASSLMLTGPYEQYF.

A single count supports this clone. The rearrangement uses TRBV25-1 and TRBJ2-5; no clear D. Trimming shortened V by 2 bases and J by 4 bases, and 5 bases separated the two germline ends. This CDR3 is 12 amino acids long. Germline V gene data show CDR1 as MGHDK and CDR2 as SYGVNS. The CDR3 region is CASSESAETQYF. DNA of the CDR3: TGTGCCAGCAGTGAAAGTGCAGAGACCCAGTACTTC.

This clone showed up just a few times. This rearrangement joins TRBV6-5 to TRBJ2-2; 8 bases are shared with TRBD2. The CDR3 runs to 15 residues. CDR1 and CDR2 from the germline V gene are MNHEY and SVGAGI. V shed 2 bases and J 3 bases; nucleotides not matched to a gene: 2. For the CDR3, the DNA is TGTGCCAGCAGTTACGAACTAGCGGACACCGGGGAGCTGTTTTTT. It codes for CASSYELADTGELFF.

The V and J genes are TRBV7-2 and TRBJ2-7; tentative D call: TRBD2 (5 bases). Germline CDR1 is SGHTA and CDR2 is FQGNSA. This CDR3 is 14 amino acids long. The V gene lost 2 bases and the J gene lost 2 bases, with 10 bases spanning the gap. CDR3 residues: CASSLIPGTYEQYF. CDR3 coding DNA: TGTGCCAGCAGCTTAATTCCGGGGACCTACGAGCAGTACTTC.

The rearrangement links TRBV2 to TRBJ2-1; possibly TRBD2 for D (5 bases). The CDR3 loop spans 14 amino acids. V was trimmed by 1 base and J by 10 bases, leaving 14 bases between them. CDR1 is SNHLY, CDR2 FYNNEI, per germline. The CDR3 sequence is CASSEVYRGREQFF. CDR3 nucleotides: TGTGCCAGCAGTGAAGTTTATCGGGGTCGGGAGCAGTTCTTC.

The rearrangement uses TRBV10-3 and TRBJ2-7; 11 nucleotides match TRBD1. Germline V gene data show CDR1 as ENHRY and CDR2 as SYGVKD. The CDR3 totals 13 residues. With V trimmed by 10 bases and J by 5 bases, 7 bases remained unmatched. CDR3 sequence (DNA): TGTGCCAACTCGGACAGGGGGCTGGACGAGCAGTACTTC. This encodes CANSDRGLDEQYF.

J is TRBJ2-7 and V is TRBV25-1; no reliable D call. Deletions cut 1 base from V and 9 bases from J, with 19 bases between. CDR3 length: 15 residues. Germline V CDR1 and CDR2: MGHDK, SYGVNS. The CDR3 DNA is TGTGCCAGCAGTGAATCTGAACTCGCGGTTTCCGCGCAGTACTTC. It codes for CASSESELAVSAQYF.

The chain is built from TRBV5-1 and TRBJ2-2, with 13 positions matching TRBD2. With V trimmed by 1 base and J by 0 bases, 6 bases remained unmatched. The CDR3 is 19 residues long. Germline CDR1 is SGHRS and CDR2 is YFSETQ. The CDR3 region is CASSLWGLAGNANTGELFF. The CDR3 DNA reads TGCGCCAGCAGCTTGTGGGGACTAGCGGGAAACGCGAACACCGGGGAGCTGTTTTTT.

Ten or more counts support this clone. The V call is TRBV9, the J call TRBJ2-7; 8 bases match TRBD1. The length of the CDR3 is 17 residues. Germline assignment: CDR1 SGDLS and CDR2 YYNGEE. V was pared by 3 bases and J by 7 bases, with 18 bases of the junction left unmatched. The CDR3 coding sequence is TGTGCCAGCAGCGCGCCTAGAGACAGGGGATACGGGTTGGAGCAGTACTTC. As protein: CASSAPRDRGYGLEQYF.

The gene calls are TRBV7-3 and TRBJ2-7, with D perhaps matching TRBD2 (5 bases). This CDR3 is 13 amino acids long. The germline CDR1 and CDR2 sequences are SGHTA and FQGTGA. The V and J ends lost 6 bases and 2 bases respectively, with 11 bases between them. CDR3 protein: CASREVTTYEQYF. The CDR3 DNA follows: TGTGCCAGCAGGGAGGTAACAACCTACGAGCAGTACTTC.

The chain links TRBV14 to TRBJ1-4; no reliable D call. The CDR3 sequence is 15 residues long. Germline CDR1 and CDR2: SGHDN and FVKESK. V was cut by 0 bases and J by 3 bases, with 8 bases left in between. CDR3 in amino acids: CASSQDGSSNEKLFF. The CDR3 nucleotides read TGTGCCAGCAGCCAAGATGGCAGCTCTAATGAAAAACTGTTTTTT.

This clone has a handful of counts. V is TRBV28 and J is TRBJ2-5; 8 bases match TRBD2. CDR3 length: 14 amino acids. Unmatched junction bases numbered 10, after V lost 8 bases and J lost 5 bases. Looked up from germline, CDR1 is MDHEN and CDR2 is SYDVKM. CDR3 DNA: TGTGCCAGCGACCACGGGGGGGACTGGGAGACCCAGTACTTC. Its translation is CASDHGGDWETQYF. The full variable domain, rest sourced from reference TRBV28 and TRBJ2-5, is DVKVTQSSRYLVKRTGEKVFLECVQDMDHENMFWYRQDPGLGLRLIYFSYDVKMKEKGDIPEGYSVSREKKERFSLILESASTNQTSMYLCASDHGGDWETQYFGPGTRLLVL.

The rearrangement links TRBV5-4 to TRBJ1-5, with a possible D match to TRBD1 (5 bases). The V end was cut by 3 bases, the J end by 2 bases, with 12 bases between. Germline V lookup: CDR1 SGHNT, CDR2 YYREEE (reference sequence). The CDR3 covers 15 residues. CDR3 amino acids: CASSSGGGRNQPQHF. The CDR3 DNA is TGTGCCAGCAGCTCGGGGGGAGGACGCAATCAGCCCCAGCATTTT. The whole variable domain, filled in from reference TRBV5-4 and TRBJ1-5, reads ETGVTQSPTHLIKTRGQQVTLRCSSQSGHNTVSWYQQALGQGPQFIFQYYREEENGRGNFPPRFSGLQFPNYSSELNVNALELDDSALYLCASSSGGGRNQPQHFGDGTRLSIL.

The V gene is TRBV5-6, the J gene TRBJ2-2; possibly TRBD1 or TRBD2 for D (6 bases each). CDR3 length: 17 residues. Germline CDR1 reads SGHDT; CDR2 reads YYEEEE. Between the trimmed V and J ends, which lost 1 base and 3 bases, there was a span of 16 bases. The CDR3 DNA follows: TGTGCCAGCAGCTTGTATGGGGGGCAAGTTTACACCGGGGAGCTGTTTTTT. Its translation is CASSLYGGQVYTGELFF.

The chain recombines TRBV27 with TRBJ1-1; 7 bases are shared with TRBD1. In germline, CDR1 is MNHEY, CDR2 SMNVEV (reference sequence). This CDR3 contains 14 residues. The V gene end was trimmed by 6 bases and the J gene end by 1 base; junction bases not matched to a gene: 5. CDR3 coding DNA: TGTGCCAGCAGGCAGGGGGAGGCGAACACTGAAGCTTTCTTT. Amino acids: CASRQGEANTEAFF.

This clone was observed a few times. CDR3 bases: TGTGCCAGCAGTGTCCGGGCCCCTCTCTACGAGCAGTACTTC. It specifies CASSVRAPLYEQYF. The chain links TRBV27 to TRBJ2-7; D call uncertain. This CDR3 contains 14 residues. Germline-derived CDR1 and CDR2 are MNHEY and SMNVEV (reference sequence). V lost 5 bases and J 3 bases, leaving 14 bases between the germline ends.

This chain links TRBV6-1 with TRBJ2-1; the match to TRBD2 covers 8 bases. Germline CDR1 is MNHNS and CDR2 is SASEGT. The trim removed 3 bases at V and 8 bases at J, leaving 6 bases unmatched. CDR3 length: 14 amino acids. CDR3 sequence reads: CASSEGLAGDEQFF. CDR3 sequence (DNA): TGTGCCAGCAGTGAGGGGCTAGCGGGTGATGAGCAGTTCTTC.

This chain joins TRBV7-2 and TRBJ2-7; 7 bases map to TRBD2. The CDR3 has 14 residues. V was pared by 2 bases and J by 3 bases, with 4 bases of the junction left unmatched. The germline V gene has CDR1 SGHTA and CDR2 FQGNSA. Here the CDR3 reads CASSLSGIDYEQYF. In DNA, the CDR3 is TGTGCCAGCAGCTTAAGCGGGATTGACTACGAGCAGTACTTC.

The count of this clone is one. The rearrangement joins TRBV5-1 to TRBJ1-2, with 12 bases lining up with TRBD1. The germline gives CDR1 SGHRS, CDR2 YFSETQ. The V segment lost 2 bases and the J segment 3 bases; nucleotides outside the gene matches: 5. This CDR3 has 16 residues. CDR3 nucleotides: TGCGCCAGCAGCTTCGCCGGGACAGGGGGCGACTATGGCTACACCTTC. It translates to CASSFAGTGGDYGYTF.

This clone was picked up a small number of times. V and J are TRBV27 and TRBJ2-7, with D perhaps matching TRBD1 (7 bases). Trimming removed 5 bases from V and 11 bases from J, with 16 bases in between. This CDR3 region has 12 residues. The germline V gene encodes CDR1 MNHEY and CDR2 SMNVEV (reference sequence). CDR3 in DNA: TGTGCCAGCAGTCCCATAGGGGGGACAGAGTACTTC. This encodes CASSPIGGTEYF.